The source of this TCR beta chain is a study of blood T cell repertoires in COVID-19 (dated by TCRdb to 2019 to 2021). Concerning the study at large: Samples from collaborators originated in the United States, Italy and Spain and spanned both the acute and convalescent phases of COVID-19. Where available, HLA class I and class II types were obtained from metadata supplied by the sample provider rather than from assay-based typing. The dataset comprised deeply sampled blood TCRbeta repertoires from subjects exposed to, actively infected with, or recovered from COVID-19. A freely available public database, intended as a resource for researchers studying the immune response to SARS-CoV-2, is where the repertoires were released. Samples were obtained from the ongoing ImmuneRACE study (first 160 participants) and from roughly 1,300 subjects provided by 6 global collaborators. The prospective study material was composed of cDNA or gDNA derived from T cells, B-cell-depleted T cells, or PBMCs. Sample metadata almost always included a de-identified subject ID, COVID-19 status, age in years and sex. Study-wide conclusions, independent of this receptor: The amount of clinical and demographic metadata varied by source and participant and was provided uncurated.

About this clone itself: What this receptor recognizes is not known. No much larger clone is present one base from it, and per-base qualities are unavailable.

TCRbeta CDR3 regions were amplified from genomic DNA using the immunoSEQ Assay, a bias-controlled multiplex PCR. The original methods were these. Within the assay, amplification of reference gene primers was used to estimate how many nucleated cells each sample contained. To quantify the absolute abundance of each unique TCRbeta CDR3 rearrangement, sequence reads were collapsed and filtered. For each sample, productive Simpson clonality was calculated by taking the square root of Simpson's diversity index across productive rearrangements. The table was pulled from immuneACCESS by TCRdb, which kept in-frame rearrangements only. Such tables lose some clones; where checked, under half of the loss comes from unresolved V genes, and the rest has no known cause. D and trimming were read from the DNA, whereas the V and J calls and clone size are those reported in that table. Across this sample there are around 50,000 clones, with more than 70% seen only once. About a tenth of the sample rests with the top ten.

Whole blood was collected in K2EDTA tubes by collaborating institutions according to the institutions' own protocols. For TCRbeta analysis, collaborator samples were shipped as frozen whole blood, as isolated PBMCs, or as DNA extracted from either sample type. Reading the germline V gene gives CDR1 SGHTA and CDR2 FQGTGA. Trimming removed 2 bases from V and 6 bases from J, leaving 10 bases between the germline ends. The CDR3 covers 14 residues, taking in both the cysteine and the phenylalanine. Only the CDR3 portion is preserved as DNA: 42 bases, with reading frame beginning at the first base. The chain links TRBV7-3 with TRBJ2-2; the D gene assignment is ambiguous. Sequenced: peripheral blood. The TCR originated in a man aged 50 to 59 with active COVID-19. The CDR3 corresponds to CASSLVGQAGELFF. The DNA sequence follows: TGTGCCAGCAGCTTAGTTGGGCAGGCCGGGGAGCTGTTTTTT. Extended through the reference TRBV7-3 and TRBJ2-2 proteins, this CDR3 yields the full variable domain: GAGVSQTPSNKVTEKGKYVELRCDPISGHTALYWYRQSLGQGPEFLIYFQGTGAADDSGLPNDRFFAVRPEGSVSTLKIQRTERGDSAVYLCASSLVGQAGELFFGEGSRLTVL.